This T cell receptor (beta chain) was found in a study of cytomegalovirus exposure and HLA in healthy donors. Overall study results and limits: Productive status was seen about 90% or about 30% of the time for most TCR beta V segments in an earlier analysis.

From germline, CDR1 is SGHAT and CDR2 FQNNGV. The CDR3 is 17 residues long. Trimming took 5 bases from V and 4 from J, leaving 23 bases between them. Primers for the PCR totalled 60 Vbeta and 13 Jbeta. Profiled with immunoSEQ multiplex PCR; TCRdb holds only in-frame clones, not every one. The sample records approximately 92,000 clones, under 90% being singletons. This clone was counted a single time. Its antigen remains unknown. The sample taken for sequencing was PBMCs. This chain joins TRBV11-2 and TRBJ2-5; possible D gene TRBD1, 8 bases. The sequence was obtained from a woman aged 70-85 years in good health and CMV-seropositive. CDR3 in amino acids: CASSDTLRGGTGETQYF. The CDR3 bases are TGTGCCAGCAGCGATACCCTCAGGGGGGGGACAGGAGAGACCCAGTACTTC.